These T cell receptor beta chains were read from a single sample in a study of blood T cell repertoires in COVID-19. Method: immunoSEQ multiplex PCR; TCRdb's copy keeps in-frame clones and lacks some. The data show roughly 97,000 clones, approximately 85% seen once. Sequenced input: peripheral blood. All receptors come from a man in his sixties with acute or convalescent COVID-19. CDR3s include the opening cysteine and the closing phenylalanine or tryptophan. D genes are given only for firm matches. The listing skips clone size in some rows; elsewhere it reads once, few, many or a size class.

DNA,CDR3,V,D,J,size
TGTGCCAGCAGTGAGCAGACAGGGGGCGGTCAGCCCCAGCATTTT,CASSEQTGGGQPQHF,TRBV6-1,TRBD1,TRBJ1-5,-
TGTGCCAGCTCACCGGGTCCCCGGCAGCCCCAACTAGCTAACTATGGCTACACCTTC,CASSPGPRQPQLANYGYTF,TRBV18,-,TRBJ1-2,-
TGTGCCAGCAGCTCACTAGCGGGGAGCACAGATACGCAGTATTTT,CASSSLAGSTDTQYF,TRBV7-3,TRBD2,TRBJ2-3,few
TGTGCCACCAGCAGAGACCCCCGTGGGAGAAGTTTCAATGAGCAGTTCTTC,CATSRDPRGRSFNEQFF,TRBV15,-,TRBJ2-1,once
TGCGCCAGCAGCTTGGCGACTAGCGGGAACACCGGGGAGCTGTTTTTT,CASSLATSGNTGELFF,TRBV5-1,TRBD2,TRBJ2-2,-
TGTGCCAGCTCACCCAACACAGAAGTATTATACAATGAGCAGTTCTTC,CASSPNTEVLYNEQFF,TRBV18,-,TRBJ2-1,-
TGTGCCAGCTCGCCGAATCCGGGACAGGGGGGAAATTCACCCCTCCACTTT,CASSPNPGQGGNSPLHF,TRBV18,TRBD1,TRBJ1-6,once
TGTGCCAGCAGTTACTCGATTTCGGGGGCCTACGAGCAGTACTTC,CASSYSISGAYEQYF,TRBV6-5,-,TRBJ2-7,-
TGTGCCAGCAGGCTAGCGGGGGTGTACCAAGAGACCCAGTACTTC,CASRLAGVYQETQYF,TRBV6-5,TRBD2,TRBJ2-5,-
TGTGCCAGCAGCTTGGGAATCGACAGGGGAGGTTCGCATGGCTACACCTTC,CASSLGIDRGGSHGYTF,TRBV5-5,TRBD1,TRBJ1-2,-
TGTGCCAGCAGTTACTCCGGGACTAGGGGCCACAATGAGCAGTTCTTC,CASSYSGTRGHNEQFF,TRBV6-5,TRBD2,TRBJ2-1,-
TGTGCCAGCAGTCAACAGGGAAGTCAGCCCCAGCATTTT,CASSQQGSQPQHF,TRBV12-3/TRBV12-4,-,TRBJ1-5,-
TGTGCCAGCAGCTTCCCCTTAGCGGTGGTGGACGAGCAGTACTTC,CASSFPLAVVDEQYF,TRBV5-4,-,TRBJ2-7,-
TGTGCCAGCAGCCCTTCTCACAGGGACCAAGAGACCCAGTACTTC,CASSPSHRDQETQYF,TRBV7-3,-,TRBJ2-5,-
TGTGCCACCAGCAGAGAGTTGGGGCAGTACTACGAGCAGTACTTC,CATSRELGQYYEQYF,TRBV15,-,TRBJ2-7,-
TGTGCCAGCAGTTTAAGAGGCGGGAGGGCCTACAATGAGCAGTTCTTC,CASSLRGGRAYNEQFF,TRBV27,TRBD2,TRBJ2-1,-
TGTGCCAGCAGGGGCTACAGGGCACCCCTCCACTTT,CASRGYRAPLHF,TRBV12-3/TRBV12-4,-,TRBJ1-6,-
TGTGCCAGCAGCTTGGGCTTAAGGGGGGGAGGCACTGAAGCTTTCTTT,CASSLGLRGGGTEAFF,TRBV5-4,-,TRBJ1-1,-